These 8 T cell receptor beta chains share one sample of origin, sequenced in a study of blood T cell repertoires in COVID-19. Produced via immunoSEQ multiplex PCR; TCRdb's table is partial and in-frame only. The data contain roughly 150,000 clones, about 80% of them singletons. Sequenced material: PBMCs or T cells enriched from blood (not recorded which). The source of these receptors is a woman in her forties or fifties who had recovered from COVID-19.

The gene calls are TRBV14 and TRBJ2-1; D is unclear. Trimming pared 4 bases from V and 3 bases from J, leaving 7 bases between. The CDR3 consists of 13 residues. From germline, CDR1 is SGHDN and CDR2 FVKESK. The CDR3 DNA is TGTGCCAGCAGCCCCCCCAACTACAATGAGCAGTTCTTC. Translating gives CASSPPNYNEQFF.

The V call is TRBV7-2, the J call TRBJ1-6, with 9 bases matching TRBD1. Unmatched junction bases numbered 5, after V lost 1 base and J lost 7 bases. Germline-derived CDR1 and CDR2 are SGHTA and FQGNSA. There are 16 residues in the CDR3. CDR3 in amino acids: CASSLGTGVSNSPLHF. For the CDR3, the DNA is TGTGCCAGCAGCTTAGGGACAGGGGTTTCCAATTCACCCCTCCACTTT.

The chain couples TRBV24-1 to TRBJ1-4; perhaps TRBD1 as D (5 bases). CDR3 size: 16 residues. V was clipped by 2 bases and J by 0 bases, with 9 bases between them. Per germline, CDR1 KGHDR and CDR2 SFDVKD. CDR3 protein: CATSDSTGSTNEKLFF. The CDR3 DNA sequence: TGTGCCACCAGTGATTCCACAGGCTCAACTAATGAAAAACTGTTTTTT.

This CDR3 reads CSVRTGGGETQYF. The CDR3 nucleotides read TGCAGCGTTAGGACAGGGGGTGGGGAGACCCAGTACTTC. The chain couples TRBV29-1 to TRBJ2-5, with 10 bases aligning to TRBD1. With V trimmed by 5 bases and J by 5 bases, 5 bases remained unmatched. From germline, CDR1 is SQVTM and CDR2 ANQGSEA. The CDR3 covers 13 residues.

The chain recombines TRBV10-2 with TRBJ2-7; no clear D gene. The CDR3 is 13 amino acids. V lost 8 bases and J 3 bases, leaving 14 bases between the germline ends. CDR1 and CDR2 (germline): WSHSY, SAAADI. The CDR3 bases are TGCGCCAGCCAAAGTTCTGCAGACTACGAGCAGTACGTC. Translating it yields CASQSSADYEQYV.

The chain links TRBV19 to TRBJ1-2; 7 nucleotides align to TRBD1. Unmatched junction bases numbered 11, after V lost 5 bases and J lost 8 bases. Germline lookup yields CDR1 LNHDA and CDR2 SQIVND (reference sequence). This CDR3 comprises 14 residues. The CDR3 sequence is CASSPTGIGEGYTF. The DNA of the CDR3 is TGTGCCAGTAGTCCGACAGGGATCGGTGAAGGCTACACCTTC.

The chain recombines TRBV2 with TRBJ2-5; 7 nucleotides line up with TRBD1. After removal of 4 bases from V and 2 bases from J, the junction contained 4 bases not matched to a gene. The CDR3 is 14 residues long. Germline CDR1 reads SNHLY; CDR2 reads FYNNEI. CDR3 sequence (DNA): TGTGCCAGCAGTGGACAGGGTCAACAAGAGACCCAGTACTTC. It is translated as CASSGQGQQETQYF.

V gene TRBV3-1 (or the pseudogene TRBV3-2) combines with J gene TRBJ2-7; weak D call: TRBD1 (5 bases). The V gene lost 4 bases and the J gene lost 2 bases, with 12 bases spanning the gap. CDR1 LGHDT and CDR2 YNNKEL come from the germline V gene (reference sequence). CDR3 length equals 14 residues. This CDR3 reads CASSPGSPPYEQYV. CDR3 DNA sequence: TGTGCCAGCAGCCCAGGGTCTCCCCCCTACGAGCAGTACGTC.